One sample yielded the 30 T cell receptor beta chains listed below, sequenced in a study of CD8 T cells in Susac syndrome. RNA, at 0.5 to 1 ug, was reverse transcribed with random hexamers. TCRdb reprocessed the immunoSEQ multiplex PCR reads via MiXCR and lists one record per CDR3 protein. The table includes about 180,000 distinct CDR3 sequences, around 95% detected once. Sequenced sample: CD8+ T cells from PBMCs. These receptors were taken from a human donor with multiple sclerosis.

The J gene is TRBJ2-5, the V gene TRBV9; D not resolved. CDR1 and CDR2 from the germline V gene are SGDLS and YYNGEE. Trimming took off 0 bases at V and 2 bases at J, with 8 bases between the two ends. The CDR3 extends over 14 amino acids. The CDR3 bases are TGTGCCAGCAGCGTAGGTCACGATCAAGAGACCCAGTACTTC. It encodes CASSVGHDQETQYF. Complete variable domain (other parts from reference TRBV9 and TRBJ2-5): DSGVTQTPKHLITATGQRVTLRCSPRSGDLSVYWYQQSLDQGLQFLIQYYNGEERAKGNILERFSAQQFPDLHSELNLSSLELGDSALYFCASSVGHDQETQYFGPGTRLLVL.

The V and J genes are TRBV3-1 and TRBJ2-1, with TRBD1 matching 9 bases. The CDR3 length is 15 residues. CDR1 and CDR2 (germline): LGHDT, YNNKEL (reference sequence). V shed 5 bases, J shed 5 bases, and the junction held 7 bases outside the gene matches. The CDR3 reads CASSAGTGWNNEQFF. CDR3 sequence (DNA): TGTGCCAGCAGCGCTGGGACAGGGTGGAACAATGAGCAGTTCTTC.

The V gene is TRBV7-9, the J gene TRBJ2-6; D is perhaps TRBD1 or TRBD2 (5 bases each). Germline V gene lookup returns CDR1 SEHNR and CDR2 FQNEAQ (reference sequence). The CDR3 consists of 16 residues. The V gene lost 8 bases and the J gene lost 1 base, with 15 bases spanning the gap. CDR3 in DNA: TGTGCCAGCTGGGACGGGGCCAGTTCTGGGGCCAACGTCCTGACTTTC. It encodes CASWDGASSGANVLTF.

V usage is TRBV10-3 and J usage is TRBJ2-1, with D perhaps TRBD2 (5 bases). The CDR3 spans 15 residues. CDR1 and CDR2 (germline): ENHRY, SYGVKD. The germline V and J ends were trimmed by 11 bases and 2 bases, with 19 bases remaining between them. In nucleotides, the CDR3 is TGTGCCGTGAGTGAGGGCATTACAGCCTACAATGAGCAGTTCTTC. Encoded protein: CAVSEGITAYNEQFF.

This sequence joins TRBV20-1 and TRBJ2-7, with D tentatively TRBD1 (6 bases). The germline CDR1 and CDR2 sequences are DFQATT and SNEGSKA (reference sequence). This CDR3 has 12 amino acids. Trimming removed 6 bases at V and 3 bases at J, with 12 bases between. The CDR3 coding sequence is TGCAGTGCAAATACAGGGTTCTACGAGCAGTACTTC. It is translated as CSANTGFYEQYF.

The chain is built from TRBV20-1 and TRBJ2-1; 7 positions agree with TRBD2. J gave up 6 bases and V 3 bases, and 8 bases lay outside the gene matches. Germline assignment: CDR1 DFQATT and CDR2 SNEGSKA (reference sequence). The CDR3 loop spans 14 amino acids. DNA of the CDR3: TGCAGTGCTAGTTTGGCGCGGGGGTTCAATGAGCAGTTCTTC. Its protein product is CSASLARGFNEQFF.

The sample holds one count of this clonotype. At one of its ends the junction is not consistent with the germline gene, which may arise from a read error. The chain links TRBV5-6 to TRBJ2-4, with D perhaps matching TRBD1 or TRBD2 (5 bases each). CDR3 length equals 12 residues. Germline lookup yields CDR1 SGHDT and CDR2 YYEEEE. CDR3 bases: TGTGCCAGCAGCAAAGACCCGGGACGATCGGACTTC. The encoded protein is CASSKDPGRSDF.

The sample holds one count of this clonotype. The chain joins TRBV6-6 to TRBJ2-7; 12 bases align to TRBD2. Germline assignment: CDR1 MNHNY and CDR2 SVGAGI (reference sequence). The CDR3 spans 14 residues. J gave up 2 bases and V 5 bases, and 1 base lay outside the gene matches. CDR3 DNA sequence: TGTGCCAGCAGTGGACTAGCGGGGACCTACGAGCAGTACTTC. Protein: CASSGLAGTYEQYF.

This chain connects TRBV2 to TRBJ2-1; 10 positions match TRBD2. Trimming took 1 base from V and 6 from J; bases not matched to a gene: 6. The CDR3 covers 16 residues. The germline gives CDR1 SNHLY, CDR2 FYNNEI. The CDR3 DNA sequence: TGTGCCAGCAGTGAAGGCCCGTCTAGCGGGGGCAATGAGCAGTTCTTC. Protein sequence: CASSEGPSSGGNEQFF.

This chain uses TRBV14 with TRBJ2-5; possibly TRBD1 or TRBD2 for D (5 bases each). Trimming took 1 base from V and 4 from J, leaving 16 bases between them. CDR3 length: 16 residues. Germline CDR1 SGHDN, CDR2 FVKESK. This CDR3 is CASSQAVRVRGETQYF. The CDR3 DNA follows: TGTGCCAGCAGCCAAGCCGTCAGGGTCCGGGGAGAGACCCAGTACTTC. Drawing the rest from reference TRBV14 and TRBJ2-5, the complete variable domain is EAGVTQFPSHSVIEKGQTVTLRCDPISGHDNLYWYRRVMGKEIKFLLHFVKESKQDESGMPNNRFLAERTGGTYSTLKVQPAELEDSGVYFCASSQAVRVRGETQYFGPGTRLLVL.

CDR3 sequence: CASSAGGDNNEQFF. The CDR3 bases are TGTGCCAGCAGCGCCGGGGGGGACAACAATGAGCAGTTCTTC. The J gene is TRBJ2-1, the V gene TRBV9; TRBD2 agrees at 8 bases. The CDR3 is made up of 14 amino acids. Germline V gene sequence: CDR1 SGDLS, CDR2 YYNGEE. The J segment lost 5 bases and the V segment lost 3 bases, leaving 4 bases of the junction unmatched.

The chain couples TRBV7-8 to TRBJ1-5; 7 bases match TRBD1. Germline loops: CDR1 SGHVS, CDR2 FQNEAQ. Trimming took 5 bases from V and 7 from J; bases not matched to a gene: 8. This CDR3 region has 14 residues. CDR3 coding DNA: TGTGCCAGCAGCCTAGGGCCAGGGGGGCAGCCCCAGCATTTT. Translated: CASSLGPGGQPQHF.

This chain uses TRBV10-3 with TRBJ2-4; D gene uncertain. Germline V gene data show CDR1 as ENHRY and CDR2 as SYGVKD. Trimming pared 2 bases from V and 4 bases from J, leaving 6 bases between. The CDR3 spans 13 residues. CDR3 sequence: CAISELGKNIQYF. The CDR3 nucleotides read TGTGCCATCAGTGAGCTGGGGAAAAACATTCAGTACTTC.

The gene calls are TRBV6-1 and TRBJ2-5; no clear D. Trimming removed 3 bases from V and 2 bases from J, with 13 bases in between. From germline, CDR1 is MNHNS and CDR2 SASEGT. The CDR3 covers 15 residues. CDR3 sequence reads: CASSDWKTSQETQYF. The CDR3 region has the DNA TGTGCCAGCAGTGATTGGAAAACCTCTCAAGAGACCCAGTACTTC.

This sequence joins TRBV5-1 and TRBJ2-4; D may be TRBD2 (6 bases). The CDR3 has 16 residues. The ends were cut back, 7 bases at V and 1 base at J, with 18 bases in the middle. CDR1 is SGHRS and CDR2 is YFSETQ in the germline V gene. CDR3: CASGPGAAGAKNIQYF. The CDR3, as DNA: TGCGCCAGCGGACCAGGAGCGGCGGGGGCCAAAAACATTCAGTACTTC.

V gene TRBV10-3 combines with J gene TRBJ1-1; D unresolved. Germline CDR1 is ENHRY and CDR2 is SYGVKD. Trimming cost V 4 bases and J 4 bases, with 10 bases left between them. The CDR3 length is 13 residues. The CDR3 spells CAISVQRTTEAFF. The CDR3 DNA reads as TGTGCCATCAGTGTACAGAGGACCACTGAAGCTTTCTTT.

This chain uses TRBV14 with TRBJ2-4; D gene ambiguous. There are 17 residues in the CDR3. The germline V gene encodes CDR1 SGHDN and CDR2 FVKESK. The V gene lost 1 base and the J gene lost 1 base, with 14 bases spanning the gap. The CDR3 coding sequence is TGTGCCAGCAGCCAAGGACCGGCTGGGTGGGCCAAAAACATTCAGTACTTC. Amino acids: CASSQGPAGWAKNIQYF.

The V gene is TRBV20-1, the J gene TRBJ2-5; TRBD2 matches 12 bases. The CDR3 length is 16 residues. Germline V CDR1 and CDR2: DFQATT, SNEGSKA (reference sequence). Trimming at V came to 0 bases and at J to 5 bases, leaving 7 bases not matched to a gene. For the CDR3, the DNA is TGCAGTGCTAGAGAATTTCCTAGCGGGAGGGTTGAGACCCAGTACTTC. It encodes CSAREFPSGRVETQYF.

This chain uses TRBV27 with TRBJ2-7; no definite D call. Trimming stripped 2 bases from V and 3 bases from J, with 8 bases between. CDR3 length equals 13 residues. CDR1 and CDR2 (germline): MNHEY, SMNVEV (reference sequence). The CDR3 nucleotides read TGTGCCAGCAGTTTAAAACGAATCTACGAGCAGTACTTC. Protein sequence: CASSLKRIYEQYF.

The genes are TRBV2 and TRBJ2-1; 10 bases agree with TRBD1. The germline V gene has CDR1 SNHLY and CDR2 FYNNEI. The V gene end was trimmed by 5 bases and the J gene end by 5 bases; junction bases not matched to a gene: 3. The CDR3 contains 14 residues. This CDR3 reads CASSTGTGDNEQFF. CDR3 nucleotide sequence: TGTGCCAGCAGTACCGGGACAGGGGACAATGAGCAGTTCTTC.

The gene calls are TRBV12-3 or TRBV12-4 and TRBJ2-5; 7 positions match TRBD2. Trimming at V came to 8 bases and at J to 2 bases, leaving 2 bases not matched to a gene. The CDR3 extends over 12 amino acids. The CDR3 protein is CASGEGQETQYF. The CDR3, as DNA: TGTGCCAGCGGGGAGGGACAAGAGACCCAGTACTTC.

V gene TRBV13 combines with J gene TRBJ2-2; D not certain. Deletions cut 5 bases from V and 4 bases from J, with 20 bases between. The CDR3 sequence is 17 residues long. In germline, CDR1 is PRHDT, CDR2 FYEKMQ (reference sequence). The CDR3 loop reads CASSPFRNPGITGELFF. For the CDR3, the DNA is TGTGCCAGCAGCCCCTTTAGAAATCCGGGTATCACCGGGGAGCTGTTTTTT.

V is TRBV12-3 or TRBV12-4 and J is TRBJ2-7; D may be TRBD1 or TRBD2 (7 bases each). V dropped 3 bases and J dropped 6 bases, with 12 bases sitting between them. This CDR3 region has 13 residues. The CDR3 region has the DNA TGTGCCAGCAGTTTCGGGGAGGGGGCCGAGCAGTACTTC. Translation gives CASSFGEGAEQYF.

This clonotype was detected once. The chain couples TRBV5-1 to TRBJ2-1; 9 nucleotides align to TRBD2. Germline V gene data show CDR1 as SGHRS and CDR2 as YFSETQ. The CDR3 sequence is 15 residues long. The V segment lost 4 bases and the J segment 1 base; nucleotides outside the gene matches: 3. The CDR3 spells CASSPSGTSYNEQFF. The CDR3 coding sequence is TGCGCCAGCAGCCCTAGCGGGACTTCCTACAATGAGCAGTTCTTC.

The genes are TRBV29-1 and TRBJ2-2; 7 bases map to TRBD1. The V and J ends lost 6 bases and 6 bases, in that order; junction bases with no gene match: 4. The CDR3 totals 12 residues. Germline V gene data show CDR1 as SQVTM and CDR2 as ANQGSEA. The CDR3 here is CSVLTGAGELFF. CDR3 coding DNA: TGCAGCGTCCTAACAGGGGCCGGGGAGCTGTTTTTT.

The gene calls are TRBV14 and TRBJ2-1; D is undetermined. The CDR3 covers 15 residues. Trimming left V 2 bases short and J 5 bases short, with 13 bases between. The germline CDR1 and CDR2 sequences are SGHDN and FVKESK. The CDR3 reads CASSQRSVEDNEQFF. The CDR3 DNA is TGTGCCAGCAGCCAAAGATCTGTTGAGGACAATGAGCAGTTCTTC.

The chain links TRBV6-1 to TRBJ2-7; 9 bases match TRBD2. With 5 bases clipped from V and 7 bases from J, the junction kept 9 bases outside the gene matches. The CDR3 runs to 14 residues. CDR1 is MNHNS and CDR2 is SASEGT in the germline V gene. CDR3 protein: CASSLTGLAREQYF. CDR3 nucleotide sequence: TGTGCCAGCAGTCTCACAGGACTAGCGAGGGAGCAGTACTTC.

This rearrangement joins TRBV15 to TRBJ1-2; D possibly corresponds to TRBD1 (5 bases). Trimming left V 1 base short and J 0 bases short, with 12 bases between. Per germline, CDR1 LNHNV and CDR2 YYDKDF (reference sequence). CDR3 length: 16 amino acids. In DNA, the CDR3 is TGTGCCACCAGCAGAGCGGTAGGGGATACTAACTATGGCTACACCTTC. This sequence encodes CATSRAVGDTNYGYTF.

The chain links TRBV7-2 to TRBJ2-7, with D unclear. Trimming stripped 2 bases from V and 1 base from J, with 9 bases between. The V gene's germline CDR1 is SGHTA and CDR2 FQGNSA. The CDR3 spans 14 residues. The CDR3 DNA is TGTGCCAGCAGCTTACATGTAAAATCCTACGAGCAGTACTTC. Translating gives CASSLHVKSYEQYF.

This chain connects TRBV20-1 to TRBJ2-7, with a weak D call TRBD2 (5 bases). Germline CDR1 DFQATT, CDR2 SNEGSKA (reference sequence). V lost 2 bases to trimming and J lost 0 bases, with 11 bases between them. The CDR3 is made up of 14 amino acids. CDR3 loop: CSARSLGSSYEQYF. The CDR3 nucleotides are TGCAGTGCTAGAAGCTTAGGGAGCTCCTACGAGCAGTACTTC.